Following are 7 T cell receptor beta chains from one sample sequenced in a study of human T cells and chemical hapten exposure. Time point here: pre-sensitization, week 0. Treatment reported: therapeutic diphenylcyclopropenone sensitization with weekly scalp DPC. TCRdb fed the RACE reads into MiXCR, producing one record per CDR3 protein. Of about 350,000 distinct CDR3 sequences listed, 5.5% are singletons. The sequencing used whole blood, collected in connection with sensitization to the hapten diphenylcyclopropenone (DPC). The receptors were gathered from a young woman with alopecia areata. Some clones in this sample may be carry-over from other donors' samples.

This clonotype was recorded at least ten times. The chain has TRBV2 and TRBJ2-4; perhaps TRBD1 as D (5 bases). The CDR3 runs to 14 residues. The germline V gene has CDR1 SNHLY and CDR2 FYNNEI. V was cut by 8 bases and J by 5 bases, with 16 bases left in between. The CDR3 here is CASGASDKENIQYF. Here the CDR3 DNA reads TGTGCCAGCGGGGCCTCAGACAAAGAAAACATTCAGTACTTC.

At least ten counts were recorded for this clonotype. The V gene is TRBV29-1, the J gene TRBJ2-7; TRBD1 aligns across 7 bases. Per the germline V gene, CDR1 is SQVTM and CDR2 is ANQGSEA. With 5 bases clipped from V and 2 bases from J, the junction kept 9 bases outside the gene matches. This CDR3 is 14 amino acids long. Here the CDR3 DNA reads TGCAGCGTTTCTAACAGGGGAAGGACCTACGAGCAGTACTTC. Translated, it gives CSVSNRGRTYEQYF.

This clonotype was counted ten times or more. V gene TRBV12-3 or TRBV12-4 combines with J gene TRBJ1-6; D might be TRBD1 (5 bases). The CDR3 covers 16 residues. The V end was cut by 5 bases, the J end by 0 bases, with 11 bases between. The CDR3 protein is CASSDSVSSYNSPLHF. In DNA, the CDR3 is TGTGCCAGCAGTGACAGCGTTAGCTCCTATAATTCACCCCTCCACTTT.

This clonotype was counted only a few times. CDR3 region: CASRASGGAYNEQFF. The CDR3, as DNA: TGCGCCAGCAGGGCTAGCGGGGGAGCCTACAATGAGCAGTTCTTC. The chain carries TRBV5-1 and TRBJ2-1; 10 positions agree with TRBD2. Trimming at V came to 5 bases and at J to 2 bases, leaving 4 bases not matched to a gene. This CDR3 comprises 15 residues. Germline V CDR1 and CDR2: SGHRS, YFSETQ.

In this sample, this clonotype turned up a few times. V and J are TRBV6-5 and TRBJ2-6; D is undetermined. The CDR3 sequence is 11 residues long. V was shortened by 10 bases and J by 5 bases, with 6 bases between the two germline ends. CDR1 is MNHEY and CDR2 is SVGAGI in the germline V gene. CDR3 in DNA: TGTGCCACAATGAGGGCCAACGTCCTGACTTTC. Residues: CATMRANVLTF.

This clonotype was counted ten times or more. The chain uses TRBV4-1 and TRBJ1-5; TRBD1 matches 8 bases. The CDR3 covers 14 residues. V lost 5 bases to trimming and J lost 6 bases; unmatched junction nucleotides: 6. The V gene's germline CDR1 is MGHRA and CDR2 YSYEKL. This CDR3 is CASSSGQGPQPQHF. The CDR3 DNA sequence: TGCGCCAGCAGCTCTGGACAGGGTCCTCAGCCCCAGCATTTT.

This clonotype was observed many times. The chain recombines TRBV10-3 with TRBJ2-7; tentatively, D is TRBD1 (6 bases). The CDR3 is 13 residues long. V lost 4 bases, J lost 2 bases, and 9 bases lay in between. The germline V gene encodes CDR1 ENHRY and CDR2 SYGVKD. CDR3 loop: CAISGTATYEQYF. CDR3 in DNA: TGTGCCATCAGTGGGACAGCGACCTACGAGCAGTACTTC.